This TCR beta chain was sequenced in a study of T cells in Graves' hyperthyroidism and ophthalmopathy. The V gene lost 3 bases and the J gene lost 3 bases, with 14 bases spanning the gap. This CDR3 has 15 amino acids. Looked up from germline, CDR1 is SEHNR and CDR2 is FQNEAQ (reference sequence). Comment on this clonotype: Its matching antigen is unknown.

The CDR3 regions of TCR beta were amplified from RNA transcripts. The TCR CDR3 first-round RT-PCR relied on the HTBI primer set. TCRdb itself ran the multiplex PCR reads through MiXCR, one entry per CDR3 protein. The sample carries some 600,000 distinct CDR3 sequences, 40% to 55% recorded once. Study observations and caveats: Ophthalmopathy was predicted by the model a median of 6.5 months ahead of onset.

This rearrangement joins TRBV7-9 to TRBJ2-5; perhaps TRBD1 as D (6 bases). Sequencing was done on a sample of peripheral blood or thyroid tissue (not recorded which). The receptor's source is a woman aged 18-29 years with Graves' hyperthyroidism. CDR3 in amino acids: CASSLNAGVEETQYF. The CDR3 DNA sequence: TGTGCCAGCAGCTTGAACGCAGGGGTGGAAGAGACCCAGTACTTC.